What follows are 7 T cell receptor beta chains derived from one specimen sequenced in a study of T cell repertoires in cytomegalovirus infection. MiXCR, run by TCRdb on the reads, gives a single entry per CDR3 protein. Of about 830,000 distinct CDR3 sequences in the sample, about 30% are singletons; the top ten hold 9.5% to 15%. Their antigens remain unidentified. The sample here was cultured CD8+ T cells from PBMCs, taken from culture after CMV antigen stimulation. These receptors all stem from a human donor in good health (CMV status not recorded). Some clones in this sample may be carry-over from other donors' samples.

The rearrangement joins TRBV12-3 or TRBV12-4 to TRBJ2-7, with a possible D match to TRBD1 (6 bases). This CDR3 region has 18 residues. Trimming cost V 1 base and J 0 bases, with 19 bases left between them. The DNA for the CDR3 is TGTGCCAGCAGTTTAGAGTTGAGACAGGCACCGAGCTCCTACGAGCAGTACTTC. This translates into CASSLELRQAPSSYEQYF.

The CDR3 DNA sequence: TGTGCCAGCAGCCTAAGGTGGACTTCAGGCGGGGAGCTGTTTTTT. It encodes CASSLRWTSGGELFF. This chain joins TRBV27 and TRBJ2-2; tentatively, D is TRBD2 (5 bases). The CDR3 covers 15 residues. The V and J ends lost 6 bases and 7 bases respectively, with 18 bases between them. Germline V CDR1 and CDR2: MNHEY, SMNVEV (reference sequence).

The chain employs TRBV27 and TRBJ2-6, with D possibly being TRBD1 (6 bases). The CDR3 runs 18 residues. Germline V gene sequence: CDR1 MNHEY, CDR2 SMNVEV (reference sequence). The V end lost 5 bases, the J end lost 0 bases, and 17 bases lay between the germline ends. DNA of the CDR3: TGTGCCAGCAGTGTAACAGGGTGGAGTATCTCTGGGGCCAACGTCCTGACTTTC. This codes for CASSVTGWSISGANVLTF.

This chain's CDR3 is CAKWDRGYNSPLHF. The DNA for the CDR3 is TGTGCCAAGTGGGACAGGGGTTATAATTCACCCCTCCACTTT. This chain uses TRBV2 with TRBJ1-6; 10 nucleotides align to TRBD1. Losses at the gene ends were 10 bases for V and 4 bases for J; bases not matched to a gene: 4. The germline V gene has CDR1 SNHLY and CDR2 FYNNEI. This CDR3 comprises 14 residues. The full variable domain, completed using reference TRBV2 and TRBJ1-6, is EPEVTQTPSHQVTQMGQEVILRCVPISNHLYFYWYRQILGQKVEFLVSFYNNEISEKSEIFDDQFSVERPDGSNFTLKIRSTKLEDSAMYFCAKWDRGYNSPLHFGNGTRLTVT.

In its sample, this clonotype was seen a few times. The chain couples TRBV27 to TRBJ1-4; D perhaps matches TRBD1 (5 bases). CDR3 size: 15 residues. Germline CDR1 reads MNHEY; CDR2 reads SMNVEV (reference sequence). V was trimmed by 0 bases and J by 7 bases, leaving 12 bases between them. The CDR3 is CASSLSGEEGEKLFF. DNA for the CDR3: TGTGCCAGCAGTTTATCGGGGGAAGAGGGTGAAAAACTGTTTTTT.

This chain links TRBV7-6 with TRBJ2-2; tentatively, D is TRBD2 (6 bases). The length of the CDR3 is 15 residues. Trimming pared 4 bases from V and 4 bases from J, leaving 13 bases between. CDR1 SGHVS and CDR2 FNYEAQ come from the germline V gene. The CDR3 sequence: CASSSGWEVTGELFF. CDR3 sequence (DNA): TGTGCCAGCAGCTCCGGGTGGGAGGTCACCGGGGAGCTGTTTTTT.

This clonotype was observed a few times. This chain connects TRBV7-6 to TRBJ2-5, with D perhaps matching TRBD1 or TRBD2 (5 bases each). The germline CDR1 and CDR2 sequences are SGHVS and FNYEAQ. The CDR3 length is 19 residues. Between the trimmed V and J ends, which lost 3 bases and 5 bases, there was a span of 28 bases. In nucleotides, the CDR3 is TGTGCCAGCAGCTTCCCCCCCGGTGGAGAGGGACGAGAGCGGGAGACCCAGTACTTC. As protein: CASSFPPGGEGRERETQYF.